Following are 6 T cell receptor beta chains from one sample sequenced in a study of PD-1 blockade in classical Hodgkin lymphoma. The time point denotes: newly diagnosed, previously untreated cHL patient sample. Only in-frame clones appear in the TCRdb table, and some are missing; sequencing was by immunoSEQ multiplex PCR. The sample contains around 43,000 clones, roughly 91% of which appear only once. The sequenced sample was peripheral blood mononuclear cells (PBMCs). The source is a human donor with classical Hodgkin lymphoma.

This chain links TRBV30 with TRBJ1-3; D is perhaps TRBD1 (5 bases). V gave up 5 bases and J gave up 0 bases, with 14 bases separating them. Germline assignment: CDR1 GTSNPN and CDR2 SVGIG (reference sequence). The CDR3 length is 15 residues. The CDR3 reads CAWGKQVNSGNTIYF. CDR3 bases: TGTGCCTGGGGGAAACAGGTGAACTCTGGAAACACCATATATTTT.

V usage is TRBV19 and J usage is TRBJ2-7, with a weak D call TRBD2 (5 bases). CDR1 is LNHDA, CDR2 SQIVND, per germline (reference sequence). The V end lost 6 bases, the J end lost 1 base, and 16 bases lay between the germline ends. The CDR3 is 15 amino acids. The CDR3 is CASSAILTGSYEQYF. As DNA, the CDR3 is TGTGCCAGTAGCGCTATCCTAACGGGGTCCTACGAGCAGTACTTC.

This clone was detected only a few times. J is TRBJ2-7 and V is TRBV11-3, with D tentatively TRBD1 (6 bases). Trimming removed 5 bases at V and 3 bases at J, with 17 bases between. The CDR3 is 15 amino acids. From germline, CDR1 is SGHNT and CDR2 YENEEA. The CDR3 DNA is TGTGCCAGCAGCCCTCTGGGACACGCCTTCTACGAGCAGTACGTC. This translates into CASSPLGHAFYEQYV.

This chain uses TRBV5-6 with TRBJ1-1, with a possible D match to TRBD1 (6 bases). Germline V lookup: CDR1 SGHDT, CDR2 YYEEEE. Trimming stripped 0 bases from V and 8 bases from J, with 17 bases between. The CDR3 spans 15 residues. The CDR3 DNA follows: TGTGCCAGCAGCTTGGGCCTACAGGGCCGAAGGGAAGCTTTCTTT. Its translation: CASSLGLQGRREAFF.

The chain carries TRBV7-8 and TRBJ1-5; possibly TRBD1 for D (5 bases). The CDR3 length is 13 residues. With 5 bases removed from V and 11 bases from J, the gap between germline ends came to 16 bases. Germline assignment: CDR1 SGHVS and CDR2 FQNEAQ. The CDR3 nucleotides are TGTGCCAGCAGCACCTCGCCCGGGACGGCCCAGCATTTT. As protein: CASSTSPGTAQHF. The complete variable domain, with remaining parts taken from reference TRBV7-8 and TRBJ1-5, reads GAGVSQSPRYKVAKRGQDVALRCDPISGHVSLFWYQQALGQGPEFLTYFQNEAQLDKSGLPSDRFFAERPEGSVSTLKIQRTQQEDSAVYLCASSTSPGTAQHFGDGTRLSIL.

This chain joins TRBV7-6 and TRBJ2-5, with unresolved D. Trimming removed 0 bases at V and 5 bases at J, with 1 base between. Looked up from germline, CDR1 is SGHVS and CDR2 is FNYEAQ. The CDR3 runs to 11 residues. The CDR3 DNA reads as TGTGCCAGCAGCTTAGCGGAGACCCAGTACTTC. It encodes CASSLAETQYF. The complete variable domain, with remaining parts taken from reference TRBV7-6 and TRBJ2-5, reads GAGVSQSPRYKVTKRGQDVALRCDPISGHVSLYWYRQALGQGPEFLTYFNYEAQQDKSGLPNDRFSAERPEGSISTLTIQRTEQRDSAMYRCASSLAETQYFGPGTRLLVL.